This TCR beta chain was identified during a study of cytomegalovirus exposure and HLA in healthy donors. Study at large: In a previous analysis, 117 million unique TCR beta sequences were found from approximately 180 million T cells.

PCR primers comprised 60 Vbeta and 13 Jbeta primers. Here immunoSEQ multiplex PCR was the method, and the copy in TCRdb shows in-frame clones only, minus some. Of approximately 110,000 clones in the sample, 60% to 70% were seen once. As concerns this clone: Antigen unknown.

Germline V gene lookup returns CDR1 SGHTA and CDR2 FQGTGA. The V gene end was trimmed by 5 bases and the J gene end by 6 bases; junction bases not matched to a gene: 0. This CDR3 contains 12 residues. Study-wide results and limits: Within an earlier analysis, most TCR beta V segments proved productive either about 87% or about 30% of the time. There was a cluster of highly shared sequence variants that was likely a sequencing artifact.

The chain links TRBV7-3 to TRBJ2-3; 9 positions agree with TRBD2. Sequencing was performed on PBMCs. The source of this sequence is a man under 40 in good health and CMV-seropositive. CDR3 residues: CASSAGGDTQYF. CDR3 coding DNA: TGTGCCAGCAGCGCGGGGGGGGATACGCAGTATTTT.